This TCR beta chain was obtained from a study of cytomegalovirus exposure and HLA in healthy donors. Both 60 Vbeta primers and 13 Jbeta primers went into the PCR. The repertoire was sequenced with immunoSEQ multiplex PCR; TCRdb's copy has only in-frame clones and lacks some. This table has about 200,000 clones, about four fifths appearing once. From germline, CDR1 is SGHAT and CDR2 FQNNGV. Trimming removed 6 bases at V and 2 bases at J, with 11 bases between. There are 15 residues in the CDR3. The chain uses TRBV11-2 and TRBJ2-6; D possibly corresponds to TRBD1 (5 bases). This clonotype was sampled from a woman aged 18-29 years in good health and CMV-seronegative. The sequenced material came from PBMCs. The CDR3 reads CASRQDRTGANVLTF. Here the CDR3 DNA reads TGTGCCAGCAGACAAGACAGAACTGGGGCCAACGTCCTGACTTTC.